The 8 T cell receptor beta chains below come from one sample, sequenced in a study of regulatory T cells in long-lasting Graves disease (dated by TCRdb to the early 2020s). Receptor amplification or capture employed multiplex PCR. TCRdb names Illumina HiSeq 4000 as the instrument used. To build TCR beta libraries, CDR3 regions were amplified by Arm-PCR using iRepertoire HTBI primers. Using fastp at Q25 and MiXCR, TCRdb reprocessed the public reads and kept productive beta chains. Rows matching on CDR3 protein sequence are summarized as one entry with the most common DNA and genes. Recorded for this sample are approximately 400,000 distinct CDR3 sequences; about 25% of them occurred a single time. Roughly 28% of the sample goes to the ten largest clones. Sample time point, as interpreted from the label and publication: persistent/refractory GD, antithyroid drugs over 5 years with positive TRAb. For both TCR sequencing and RNA sequencing, RNA was extracted from PBMCs using TRIzol.

This material consisted of peripheral blood mononuclear cells (PBMCs), taken when the disease was refractory, from a patient treated with antithyroid drugs. The receptor set was obtained from a female donor with Graves disease.

This clonotype was counted only a few times. The rearrangement uses TRBV19 and TRBJ2-2; a possible D gene is TRBD2 (5 bases). The germline V gene has CDR1 LNHDA and CDR2 SQIVND (reference sequence). V was cut by 4 bases and J by 6 bases, with 12 bases left in between. There are 14 residues in the CDR3. CDR3 region: CASSSVSGSGELFF. In DNA, the CDR3 is TGTGCCAGTAGTAGTGTGTCGGGGTCCGGGGAGCTGTTTTTT.

This clonotype appeared many times. The gene calls are TRBV9 and TRBJ2-5, with a weak D call TRBD2 (5 bases). The length of the CDR3 is 16 residues. Trimming removed 4 bases at V and 0 bases at J, with 16 bases between. Germline CDR1 SGDLS, CDR2 YYNGEE. The CDR3 DNA is TGTGCCAGCAGCAAACCCCTATCGGGGAACCAAGAGACCCAGTACTTC. Its protein product is CASSKPLSGNQETQYF. The variable domain in full, completed from reference TRBV9 and TRBJ2-5, reads DSGVTQTPKHLITATGQRVTLRCSPRSGDLSVYWYQQSLDQGLQFLIQYYNGEERAKGNILERFSAQQFPDLHSELNLSSLELGDSALYFCASSKPLSGNQETQYFGPGTRLLVL.

This clonotype was picked up many times. J is TRBJ1-5 and V is TRBV12-3 or TRBV12-4; D call uncertain. The CDR3 loop spans 13 amino acids. Trimming took off 2 bases at V and 4 bases at J, with 6 bases between the two ends. The CDR3 protein is CASSLTPNQPQHF. CDR3 bases: TGTGCCAGCAGTTTAACCCCTAATCAGCCCCAGCATTTT.

This clonotype was seen only a few times. The chain is built from TRBV5-1 and TRBJ1-5; D might be TRBD1 (5 bases). V shed 0 bases and J shed 4 bases, with 8 bases lying between them. Germline CDR1 reads SGHRS; CDR2 reads YFSETQ. The CDR3 is 14 amino acids. CDR3 DNA sequence: TGCGCCAGCAGCTTGGGGGGGGAAAATCAGCCCCAGCATTTT. Its translation: CASSLGGENQPQHF.

On this clonotype: The likely explanation is a read error, given a far larger clone one base away. The chain joins TRBV12-3 or TRBV12-4 to TRBJ2-7, with 13 bases fitting TRBD2. The CDR3 covers 14 residues. Written as DNA, the CDR3 is TGTGCCAGCAGCTGGACTAGCGGGAGTTACGAGCGGTACTTC. It is translated as CASSWTSGSYERYF.

Only one count was recorded for this clonotype. The chain links TRBV29-1 to TRBJ1-4; 10 bases line up with TRBD1. Germline CDR1 reads SQVTM; CDR2 reads ANQGSEA. J was trimmed by 0 bases and V by 6 bases; bases with no gene match: 4. The CDR3 totals 15 residues. The CDR3 DNA reads as TGCAGCGTCCGACAGGGGGCGGCAACTAATGAAAAACTGTTTTTT. Its protein product is CSVRQGAATNEKLFF.

At least ten counts were recorded for this clonotype. The chain recombines TRBV13 with TRBJ1-4, with TRBD1 matching over 7 bases. The CDR3 loop spans 14 amino acids. V shed 2 bases and J 6 bases; nucleotides not matched to a gene: 3. Germline assignment: CDR1 PRHDT and CDR2 FYEKMQ (reference sequence). The CDR3 DNA reads TGTGCCAGCAGCTTACGGCAGGGGGATGAAAAACTGTTTTTT. It is translated as CASSLRQGDEKLFF. Full variable domain (rest looked up from reference TRBV13 and TRBJ1-4): AAGVIQSPRHLIKEKRETATLKCYPIPRHDTVYWYQQGPGQDPQFLISFYEKMQSDKGSIPDRFSAQQFSDYHSELNMSSLELGDSALYFCASSLRQGDEKLFFGSGTQLSVL.

V usage is TRBV28 and J usage is TRBJ2-2; 7 bases agree with TRBD1. CDR1 MDHEN and CDR2 SYDVKM come from the germline V gene. V lost 1 base to trimming and J lost 3 bases; unmatched junction nucleotides: 2. This CDR3 has 15 residues. CDR3 bases: TGTGCCAGCAGTTTATCAGGGGGATACACCGGGGAGCTGTTTTTT. It yields the protein CASSLSGGYTGELFF.